What follows are 27 T cell receptor beta chains derived from one specimen sequenced in a study of cytomegalovirus exposure and HLA in healthy donors. The study ran its PCR with 60 Vbeta and 13 Jbeta primers. Clones were sequenced by immunoSEQ multiplex PCR, and TCRdb holds only the in-frame ones, with some missing. The sample yields roughly 73,000 clones, roughly 70% seen once. The sequenced sample was PBMCs. The receptor source for this set is a man between 65 and 80 years old in good health and CMV-seronegative.

The chain combines TRBV7-2 with TRBJ2-3; 7 nucleotides match TRBD2. The V gene end was trimmed by 1 base and the J gene end by 8 bases; junction bases not matched to a gene: 3. The V gene's germline CDR1 is SGHTA and CDR2 FQGNSA. This CDR3 spans 13 amino acids. The CDR3 protein is CASSLGEGGTQYF. CDR3 DNA sequence: TGTGCCAGCAGCTTAGGGGAGGGCGGTACGCAGTATTTT.

In DNA, the CDR3 is TGTGCCAGCAGCATACAGGGGGTAGGGTATAATTCACCCCTCCACTTT. Translated: CASSIQGVGYNSPLHF. The V gene is TRBV7-2, the J gene TRBJ1-6, with 8 bases lining up with TRBD1. Germline V gene lookup returns CDR1 SGHTA and CDR2 FQGNSA. Trimming cost V 5 bases and J 4 bases; bases outside gene matches: 7. This CDR3 region has 16 residues.

The chain combines TRBV28 with TRBJ1-3; possible D gene TRBD1, 5 bases. The germline V gene has CDR1 MDHEN and CDR2 SYDVKM. V lost 2 bases, J lost 5 bases, and 16 bases lay in between. The CDR3 extends over 16 amino acids. The CDR3 bases are TGTGCCAGCAGTTTAAGCCCTCCAGGGTTGAGAAACACCATATATTTT. Translating it yields CASSLSPPGLRNTIYF.

A remark on this clone: A read error may produce the germline difference seen at one junction end. This rearrangement joins TRBV7-7 to TRBJ1-1; possibly TRBD1 for D (5 bases). The CDR3 runs 14 residues. Per germline, CDR1 SSHAT and CDR2 FNYEAQ (reference sequence). CDR3 in amino acids: CASSLAKGFTEAFF. The CDR3 nucleotides read TGTGCTAGCAGCTTAGCGAAGGGGTTCACTGAAGCTTTCTTT.

The genes are TRBV29-1 and TRBJ2-1; 7 positions agree with TRBD1. Germline V gene lookup returns CDR1 SQVTM and CDR2 ANQGSEA. The CDR3 consists of 13 residues. With V trimmed by 4 bases and J by 5 bases, 5 bases remained unmatched. The CDR3 DNA reads as TGCAGCGTTGTAGGGGGCAATGACAATGAGCAGTTCTTC. Translating gives CSVVGGNDNEQFF.

V and J are TRBV20-1 and TRBJ2-3, with D uncertain. The CDR3 sequence is 11 residues long. Germline CDR1 reads DFQATT; CDR2 reads SNEGSKA (reference sequence). V lost 1 base and J lost 5, with 4 bases in between. CDR3 loop: CSARVQDTQYF. The CDR3 nucleotides are TGCAGTGCTAGAGTACAAGATACGCAGTATTTT.

V usage is TRBV2 and J usage is TRBJ2-1, with 8 bases aligning to TRBD2. The V gene end was trimmed by 11 bases and the J gene end by 0 bases; junction bases not matched to a gene: 6. Germline-derived CDR1 and CDR2 are SNHLY and FYNNEI. The CDR3 extends over 14 amino acids. The CDR3 loop reads CAGSTSASYNEQFF. The DNA for the CDR3 is TGTGCCGGATCGACTAGCGCCTCCTACAATGAGCAGTTCTTC. The variable domain in full, with the rest retrieved from reference TRBV2 and TRBJ2-1, is EPEVTQTPSHQVTQMGQEVILRCVPISNHLYFYWYRQILGQKVEFLVSFYNNEISEKSEIFDDQFSVERPDGSNFTLKIRSTKLEDSAMYFCAGSTSASYNEQFFGPGTRLTVL.

The V gene is TRBV10-2, the J gene TRBJ1-1; D unresolved. The CDR3 length is 14 residues. Germline V lookup: CDR1 WSHSY, CDR2 SAAADI. The V and J ends lost 3 bases and 1 base respectively, with 9 bases between them. The CDR3 is CASSDSRQNTEAFF. The CDR3 bases are TGCGCCAGCAGTGACTCGAGACAGAACACTGAAGCTTTCTTT.

This clone has more than one count but fewer than ten. V and J are TRBV5-1 and TRBJ1-2, with 9 bases lining up with TRBD1. Per germline, CDR1 SGHRS and CDR2 YFSETQ. The CDR3 spans 14 residues. Trimming took 0 bases from V and 4 from J; bases not matched to a gene: 1. CDR3 sequence reads: CASSLGDRVYGYTF. As DNA, the CDR3 is TGCGCCAGCAGCTTGGGGGACAGGGTCTATGGCTACACCTTC. Drawing the rest from reference TRBV5-1 and TRBJ1-2, the complete variable domain is KAGVTQTPRYLIKTRGQQVTLSCSPISGHRSVSWYQQTPGQGLQFLFEYFSETQRNKGNFPGRFSGRQFSNSRSEMNVSTLELGDSALYLCASSLGDRVYGYTFGSGTRLTVV.

This clone showed up just a few times. The chain joins TRBV6-5 to TRBJ1-2; D is uncertain. The CDR3 covers 13 residues. Per the germline V gene, CDR1 is MNHEY and CDR2 is SVGAGI. The V and J ends lost 5 bases and 2 bases respectively, with 9 bases between them. CDR3 nucleotides: TGTGCCAGCAGTCCTACTGTCAACTATGGCTACACCTTC. Translating it yields CASSPTVNYGYTF.

This clone was recorded once. This chain uses TRBV4-1 with TRBJ1-2; TRBD1 matches 7 bases. This CDR3 is 15 amino acids long. V lost 0 bases, J lost 6 bases, and 7 bases stayed unmatched. Germline CDR1 MGHRA, CDR2 YSYEKL. CDR3 nucleotides: TGCGCCAGCAGCCAAGAAAGGGGGCCCGCGGATGGCTACACCTTC. Residues: CASSQERGPADGYTF.

This chain connects TRBV2 to TRBJ2-3; tentatively, D is TRBD1 (5 bases). From germline, CDR1 is SNHLY and CDR2 FYNNEI. CDR3 size: 13 residues. V shed 6 bases and J shed 1 base, with 8 bases lying between them. The chain's CDR3 is CASRQQGTDTQYF. The CDR3 DNA is TGTGCCAGCAGACAACAGGGCACAGATACGCAGTATTTT.

In its sample, this clone was seen once. This sequence joins TRBV5-1 and TRBJ2-1; 9 nucleotides align to TRBD2. Germline V CDR1 and CDR2: SGHRS, YFSETQ. Losses at the gene ends were 2 bases for V and 14 bases for J; bases not matched to a gene: 11. CDR3 length: 14 amino acids. The CDR3 protein is CASSFERGVNKEFF. The CDR3 bases are TGCGCCAGCAGCTTTGAGCGGGGGGTGAATAAGGAGTTCTTC.

V and J are TRBV6-5 and TRBJ2-7; D possibly corresponds to TRBD1 (6 bases). Germline CDR1 is MNHEY and CDR2 is SVGAGI. V lost 7 bases, J lost 4 bases, and 17 bases lay in between. CDR3 length: 14 amino acids. The DNA of the CDR3 is TGTGCCAGCAACCAGGGGTCGAATCGGTACGAGCAGTACTTC. It is translated as CASNQGSNRYEQYF.

J is TRBJ2-1 and V is TRBV9, with D tentatively TRBD1 (6 bases). The CDR3 consists of 16 residues. Trimming pared 4 bases from V and 2 bases from J, leaving 16 bases between. The V gene's germline CDR1 is SGDLS and CDR2 YYNGEE. As DNA, the CDR3 is TGTGCCAGCAGCTCCACGATCCAGGGGACCTACAATGAGCAGTTCTTC. It codes for CASSSTIQGTYNEQFF.

This sequence joins TRBV6-1 and TRBJ2-1; 10 nucleotides align to TRBD2. J was trimmed by 5 bases and V by 5 bases; bases with no gene match: 6. The CDR3 length is 15 residues. Germline lookup yields CDR1 MNHNS and CDR2 SASEGT. The CDR3 bases are TGTGCCAGCAGTTTAGCGGGGGGAATCAACAATGAGCAGTTCTTC. This sequence encodes CASSLAGGINNEQFF.

This clone was seen just once. V and J are TRBV7-9 and TRBJ2-5; perhaps TRBD2 as D (6 bases). V shed 5 bases and J shed 4 bases, with 14 bases lying between them. Germline lookup yields CDR1 SEHNR and CDR2 FQNEAQ (reference sequence). The CDR3 has 14 residues. CDR3 coding DNA: TGTGCCAGCAGCCACCGGGAGACCGGAGAGACCCAGTACTTC. Residues: CASSHRETGETQYF.

This clone was counted many times. V usage is TRBV5-1 and J usage is TRBJ1-6; 7 bases line up with TRBD1. The CDR3 extends over 15 amino acids. The germline CDR1 and CDR2 sequences are SGHRS and YFSETQ. After removal of 0 bases from V and 10 bases from J, the junction contained 7 bases not matched to a gene. The CDR3 region has the DNA TGCGCCAGCAGCTTGGGAGACAGGGTTAGGTCACCCCTCCACTTT. Amino acid sequence: CASSLGDRVRSPLHF.

This sequence joins TRBV5-5 and TRBJ2-2; 15 nucleotides align to TRBD2. Germline CDR1 and CDR2: SGHKS and YYEKEE (reference sequence). The CDR3 is 19 amino acids. Losses at the gene ends were 2 bases for V and 2 bases for J; bases not matched to a gene: 7. The CDR3 spells CASSFFGTSGGLNTGELFF. The CDR3 nucleotides are TGTGCCAGCAGCTTTTTTGGGACTAGCGGGGGGCTTAACACCGGGGAGCTGTTTTTT.

This clone was recorded a few times. This rearrangement joins TRBV13 to TRBJ2-7; TRBD1 might be the D (6 bases). V lost 5 bases and J lost 6, with 8 bases in between. Germline V lookup: CDR1 PRHDT, CDR2 FYEKMQ (reference sequence). The CDR3 spans 11 residues. The CDR3 sequence: CASSVRGEQYF. For the CDR3, the DNA is TGTGCCAGCAGCGTCAGGGGCGAGCAGTACTTC.

The rearrangement links TRBV19 to TRBJ2-4, with a possible D match to TRBD1 (5 bases). V lost 4 bases, J lost 5 bases, and 12 bases lay in between. Looked up from germline, CDR1 is LNHDA and CDR2 is SQIVND (reference sequence). The CDR3 totals 14 residues. The CDR3 here is CASSNWGSQNIQYF. In nucleotides, the CDR3 is TGTGCCAGTAGTAACTGGGGCAGTCAAAACATTCAGTACTTC.

The chain has TRBV30 and TRBJ2-7, with 7 nucleotides matching TRBD1. J was trimmed by 7 bases and V by 1 base; bases with no gene match: 10. CDR1 GTSNPN and CDR2 SVGIG come from the germline V gene (reference sequence). The CDR3 is made up of 14 amino acids. The CDR3 DNA reads as TGTGCCTGGAGTGCGCCCCCGGGACAGCCGGAGCAGTACTTC. Translating it yields CAWSAPPGQPEQYF.

The chain uses TRBV2 and TRBJ2-1; D may be TRBD2 (6 bases). This CDR3 is built from 14 residues. Trimming pared 6 bases from V and 4 bases from J, leaving 13 bases between. Germline V gene sequence: CDR1 SNHLY, CDR2 FYNNEI. The CDR3: CASRTGVRYNEQFF. DNA of the CDR3: TGTGCCAGCAGGACGGGAGTACGGTACAATGAGCAGTTCTTC.

This clone has more than one count but fewer than ten. This chain joins TRBV11-2 and TRBJ2-2; 8 nucleotides agree with TRBD1. Unmatched junction bases numbered 9, after V lost 5 bases and J lost 7 bases. Germline V gene sequence: CDR1 SGHAT, CDR2 FQNNGV. CDR3 length: 15 residues. CDR3 sequence (DNA): TGTGCCAGCAGCAACAGGGGGACGAATATCGGGGAGCTGTTTTTT. It is translated as CASSNRGTNIGELFF.

This CDR3 is CASSLGRKDTQYF. The CDR3 DNA follows: TGTGCCAGCAGCTTAGGGAGGAAAGATACGCAGTATTTT. The chain links TRBV7-2 to TRBJ2-3; possible D gene TRBD2, 5 bases. The CDR3 extends over 13 amino acids. Germline lookup yields CDR1 SGHTA and CDR2 FQGNSA. V lost 1 base and J 5 bases, leaving 7 bases between the germline ends.

This chain joins TRBV5-5 and TRBJ1-5; no clear D gene. Trimming shortened V by 0 bases and J by 3 bases, and 7 bases separated the two germline ends. This CDR3 spans 14 amino acids. Germline V gene data show CDR1 as SGHKS and CDR2 as YYEKEE (reference sequence). The CDR3 DNA reads as TGTGCCAGCAGCTTGGGAGGCCACAATCAGCCCCAGCATTTT. As protein: CASSLGGHNQPQHF.

This clone was counted a single time. The CDR3 sequence is CAWKGQGLYGYTF. The DNA of the CDR3 is TGTGCCTGGAAGGGACAGGGACTATATGGCTACACCTTC. This chain uses TRBV30 with TRBJ1-2; TRBD1 agrees at 9 bases. CDR1 GTSNPN and CDR2 SVGIG come from the germline V gene (reference sequence). The length of the CDR3 is 13 residues. The V segment lost 4 bases and the J segment 5 bases; nucleotides outside the gene matches: 5.